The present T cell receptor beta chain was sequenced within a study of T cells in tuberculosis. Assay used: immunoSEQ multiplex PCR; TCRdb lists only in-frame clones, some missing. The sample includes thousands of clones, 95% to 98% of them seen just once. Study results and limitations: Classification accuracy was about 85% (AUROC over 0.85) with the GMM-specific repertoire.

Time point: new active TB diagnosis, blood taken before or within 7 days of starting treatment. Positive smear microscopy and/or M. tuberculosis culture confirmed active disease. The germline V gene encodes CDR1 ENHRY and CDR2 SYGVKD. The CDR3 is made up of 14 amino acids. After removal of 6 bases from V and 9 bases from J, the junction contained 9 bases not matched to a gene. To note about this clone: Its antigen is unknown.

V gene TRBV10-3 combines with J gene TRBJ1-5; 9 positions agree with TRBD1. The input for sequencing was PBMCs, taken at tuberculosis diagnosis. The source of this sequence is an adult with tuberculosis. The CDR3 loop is CAIRPGQGGGPQHF. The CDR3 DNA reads TGTGCCATCAGGCCGGGACAGGGAGGCGGGCCCCAGCATTTT.